These 11 T cell receptor beta chains were all obtained from the same sample, sequenced in a study of CXCR3 chemokines and chemotherapy response in bladder cancer. TCRdb analysed the PCR reads with MiXCR anew, one entry per CDR3 protein. The table has 3,000 or so distinct CDR3 sequences, about 10% seen once. This specimen was acquired from a patient whose treatment included neoadjuvant chemotherapy. The receptors come from a human donor with bladder cancer that responded to neoadjuvant chemotherapy.

This clonotype was detected only a few times. A far larger clone is one base from this, pointing to a likely read error. The CDR3 nucleotides read TGTGCCAGCAGTGCGTCCGGGACTAGGTCTTCCTACAATGAGCAGTTCTTC. Its translation is CASSASGTRSSYNEQFF. The chain joins TRBV28 to TRBJ2-1, with 8 positions matching TRBD2. With V trimmed by 5 bases and J by 1 base, 10 bases remained unmatched. The CDR3 is 17 amino acids. The germline V gene encodes CDR1 MDHEN and CDR2 SYDVKM.

This clonotype has a count of ten or more. The chain carries TRBV19 and TRBJ2-7; 10 bases agree with TRBD1. The CDR3 totals 15 residues. Germline values: CDR1 LNHDA, CDR2 SQIVND (reference sequence). With 5 bases clipped from V and 4 bases from J, the junction kept 8 bases outside the gene matches. The CDR3 is CASSGPGQGTYEQYF. In DNA form, the CDR3 reads TGTGCCAGTAGTGGGCCGGGACAGGGGACGTACGAGCAGTACTTC. The full variable domain, its missing parts supplied by reference TRBV19 and TRBJ2-7, is DGGITQSPKYLFRKEGQNVTLSCEQNLNHDAMYWYRQDPGQGLRLIYYSQIVNDFQKGDIAEGYSVSREKKESFPLTVTSAQKNPTAFYLCASSGPGQGTYEQYFGPGTRLTVT.

This clonotype was detected only once. A far more abundant clone sits one base away, making this likely a read error. The gene calls are TRBV6-5 and TRBJ2-3; D perhaps matches TRBD1 (6 bases). CDR3 length: 18 residues. The germline CDR1 and CDR2 sequences are MNHEY and SVGAGI. V lost 6 bases and J lost 2, with 24 bases in between. The CDR3 nucleotides read TGTGCCAGCAGCTTAGGGGGACCAAGGTCCATTCCCACAGATACGCAGTATTTT. This encodes CASSLGGPRSIPTDTQYF.

This clonotype was seen ten or more times. V and J are TRBV7-2 and TRBJ1-3; D is perhaps TRBD1 (5 bases). This CDR3 is 14 amino acids long. Per the germline V gene, CDR1 is SGHTA and CDR2 is FQGNSA. V was cut by 5 bases and J by 2 bases, with 10 bases left in between. The CDR3 region is CASSLQGTGNTIYF. CDR3 in DNA: TGTGCCAGCAGCCTTCAGGGAACTGGAAACACCATATATTTT.

Many counts were recorded for this clonotype. The V call is TRBV12-3 or TRBV12-4, the J call TRBJ2-3; the match to TRBD1 covers 10 bases. The V segment lost 3 bases and the J segment 3 bases; nucleotides outside the gene matches: 0. The CDR3 length is 14 residues. The CDR3: CASSLDRGTDTQYF. In DNA, the CDR3 is TGTGCCAGCAGTTTGGACAGGGGGACAGATACGCAGTATTTT.

V is TRBV12-3 or TRBV12-4 and J is TRBJ2-5, with D perhaps TRBD1 or TRBD2 (5 bases each). CDR3 length: 12 residues. The ends were cut back, 3 bases at V and 7 bases at J, with 9 bases in the middle. The CDR3 loop is CASSFRDGTQYF. CDR3 DNA: TGTGCCAGCAGTTTCAGGGACGGGACCCAGTACTTC.

This clonotype is termed medium-sized (0.01 to 0.1%). This rearrangement joins TRBV6-5 to TRBJ2-2; no clear D gene. V was trimmed by 10 bases and J by 0 bases, leaving 6 bases between them. This CDR3 has 12 residues. Germline V gives CDR1 MNHEY, CDR2 SVGAGI. The CDR3 region is CANKTNTGELFF. CDR3 nucleotides: TGTGCCAACAAGACGAACACCGGGGAGCTGTTTTTT.

By share, this clonotype ranks as medium-sized. As DNA, the CDR3 is TGTGCCACACGTGGAGGGGAGAGCTCCTATAATTCACCCCTCCACTTT. Translating gives CATRGGESSYNSPLHF. The chain combines TRBV6-2 or TRBV6-3 with TRBJ1-6; TRBD1 might be the D (5 bases). Trimming cost V 10 bases and J 0 bases, with 16 bases left between them. This CDR3 has 16 amino acids. Germline V lookup: CDR1 MNHEY, CDR2 SVGEGT.

The rearrangement links TRBV2 to TRBJ2-4; 7 nucleotides match TRBD1. The CDR3 spans 14 residues. CDR1 and CDR2 (germline): SNHLY, FYNNEI. V was pared by 5 bases and J by 5 bases, with 6 bases of the junction left unmatched. The CDR3 DNA sequence: TGTGCCAGCAGTAGGGACAGTTTCCAAAACATTCAGTACTTC. Its protein is CASSRDSFQNIQYF.

This clonotype was counted a few times. The J gene is TRBJ1-4, the V gene TRBV5-4; D remains ambiguous. Per germline, CDR1 SGHNT and CDR2 YYREEE (reference sequence). CDR3 size: 13 residues. Trimming left V 4 bases short and J 8 bases short, with 12 bases between. CDR3 residues: CASSKETWEKLFF. Written as DNA, the CDR3 is TGTGCCAGCAGCAAGGAGACCTGGGAAAAACTGTTTTTT.

This clonotype occurred many times. This chain uses TRBV7-9 with TRBJ2-5, with 9 bases that match TRBD2. The ends lost 8 bases at V and 2 bases at J; junction bases unmatched: 6. CDR3 size: 14 residues. The germline gives CDR1 SEHNR, CDR2 FQNEAQ (reference sequence). The DNA for the CDR3 is TGTGCCAGCGGCGTGACTAGCGGTCAAGAGACCCAGTACTTC. It codes for CASGVTSGQETQYF.